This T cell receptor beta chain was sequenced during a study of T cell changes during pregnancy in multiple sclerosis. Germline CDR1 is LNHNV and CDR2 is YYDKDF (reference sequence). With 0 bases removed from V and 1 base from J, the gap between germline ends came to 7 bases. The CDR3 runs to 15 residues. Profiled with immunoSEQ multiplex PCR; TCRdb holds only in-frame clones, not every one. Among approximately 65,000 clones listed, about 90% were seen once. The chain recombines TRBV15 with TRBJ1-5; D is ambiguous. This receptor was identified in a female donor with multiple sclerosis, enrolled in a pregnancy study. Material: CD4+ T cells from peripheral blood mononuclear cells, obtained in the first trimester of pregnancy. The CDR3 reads CATSRDFGSNQPQHF. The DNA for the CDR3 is TGTGCCACCAGCAGAGATTTTGGCAGCAATCAGCCCCAGCATTTT.